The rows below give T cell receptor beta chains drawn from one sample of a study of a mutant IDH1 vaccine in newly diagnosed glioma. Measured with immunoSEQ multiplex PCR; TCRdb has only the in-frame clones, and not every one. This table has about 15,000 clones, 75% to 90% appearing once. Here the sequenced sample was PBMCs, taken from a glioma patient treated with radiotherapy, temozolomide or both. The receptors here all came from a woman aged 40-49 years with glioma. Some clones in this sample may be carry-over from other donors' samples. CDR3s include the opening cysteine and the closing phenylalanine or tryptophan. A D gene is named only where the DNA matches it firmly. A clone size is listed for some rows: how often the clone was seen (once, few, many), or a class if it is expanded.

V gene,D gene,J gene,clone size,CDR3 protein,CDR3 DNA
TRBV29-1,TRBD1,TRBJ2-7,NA,CSVGTGAYEQYF,TGCAGCGTGGGGACAGGGGCCTACGAGCAGTACTTC
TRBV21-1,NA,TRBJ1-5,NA,CARGVGRAFNQPQHF,TGTGCCAGGGGGGTGGGGAGGGCCTTCAATCAGCCCCAGCATTTT
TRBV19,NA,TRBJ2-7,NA,CASSPGLPYEQYF,TGTGCCAGTAGTCCGGGACTTCCCTACGAGCAGTACTTC
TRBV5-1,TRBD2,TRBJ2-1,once,CASSLALAEYNEQFF,TGCGCCAGCAGCTTGGCTCTAGCGGAGTACAATGAGCAGTTCTTC
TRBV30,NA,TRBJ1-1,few,CAWSVKGDTEAFF,TGTGCCTGGAGTGTTAAAGGGGACACTGAAGCTTTCTTT
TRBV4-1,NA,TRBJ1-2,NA,CASSQPGVYGYTF,TGCGCCAGCAGCCAACCCGGGGTCTATGGCTACACCTTC
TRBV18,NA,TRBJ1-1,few,CASSPLGSAEAFF,TGTGCCAGCTCACCATTAGGGAGCGCTGAAGCTTTCTTT
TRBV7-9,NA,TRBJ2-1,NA,CASSLGGLDEQFF,TGTGCCAGCAGCTTAGGGGGGCTCGATGAGCAGTTCTTC
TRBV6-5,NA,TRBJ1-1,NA,CASSYSGQSTEAFF,TGTGCCAGCAGTTACTCCGGGCAGTCCACTGAAGCTTTCTTT
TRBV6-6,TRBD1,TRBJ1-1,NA,CASHIPGQGSNTEAFF,TGTGCCAGCCACATACCAGGACAGGGATCCAACACTGAAGCTTTCTTT
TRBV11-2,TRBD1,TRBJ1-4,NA,CASSLYRGGYEKLFF,TGTGCCAGCAGCCTTTACAGGGGTGGTTATGAAAAACTGTTTTTT
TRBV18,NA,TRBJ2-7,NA,CASSPPRQGLSYEQYF,TGTGCCAGCTCACCACCGAGGCAGGGGCTTTCCTACGAGCAGTACTTC
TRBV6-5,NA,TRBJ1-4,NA,CASSYSGRTNEKLFF,TGTGCCAGCAGTTACTCGGGCAGAACAAATGAAAAACTGTTTTTT
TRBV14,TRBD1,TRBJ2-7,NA,CASSQPGQPYQQYF,TGTGCCAGCAGCCAACCGGGACAGCCCTACCAGCAGTACTTC
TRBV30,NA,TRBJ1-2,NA,CAWSPGGVDSYGYTF,TGTGCCTGGAGTCCGGGAGGTGTGGACAGCTATGGCTACACCTTC
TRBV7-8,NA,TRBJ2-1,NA,CASSLLSNEQFF,TGTGCCAGCAGCTTGCTATCAAATGAGCAGTTCTTC
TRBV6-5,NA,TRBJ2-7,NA,CASSYSQGPAYEQYF,TGTGCCAGCAGTTACTCCCAGGGACCAGCCTACGAGCAGTACTTC
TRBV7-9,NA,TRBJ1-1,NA,CASSRSWDTNTEAFF,TGTGCCAGCAGCCGGAGCTGGGACACCAACACTGAAGCTTTCTTT
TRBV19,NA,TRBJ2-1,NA,CASSSLAPNEQFF,TGTGCCAGTAGCTCTCTAGCACCGAATGAGCAGTTCTTC
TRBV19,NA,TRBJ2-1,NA,CASSITSANEQFF,TGTGCCAGTAGTATAACCTCGGCCAATGAGCAGTTCTTC
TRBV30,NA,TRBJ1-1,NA,CAWGLTAEAFF,TGTGCCTGGGGACTTACAGCTGAAGCTTTCTTT
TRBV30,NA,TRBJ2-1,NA,CAWSVGGGNNEQFF,TGTGCCTGGAGTGTGGGAGGGGGCAACAATGAGCAGTTCTTC
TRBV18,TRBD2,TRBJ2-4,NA,CASSKSGRAKNIQYF,TGTGCCAGCTCCAAAAGCGGGAGGGCCAAAAACATTCAGTACTTC
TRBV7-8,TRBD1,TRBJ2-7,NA,CASGQGPYEQYF,TGTGCCAGCGGACAGGGGCCCTACGAGCAGTACTTC
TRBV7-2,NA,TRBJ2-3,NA,CASSLSGGYGTDTQYF,TGTGCCAGCAGCTTATCCGGCGGGTATGGCACAGATACGCAGTATTTT
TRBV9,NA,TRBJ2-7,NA,CASSVAAGSYEQYF,TGTGCCAGCAGCGTAGCAGCAGGTTCCTACGAGCAGTACTTC
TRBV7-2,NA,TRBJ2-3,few,CASSPGVAPQYF,TGTGCCAGCAGCCCCGGGGTAGCCCCGCAGTATTTT
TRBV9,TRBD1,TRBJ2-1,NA,CASSSGQGDYNEQFF,TGTGCCAGCAGCTCCGGGCAGGGGGACTACAATGAGCAGTTCTTC
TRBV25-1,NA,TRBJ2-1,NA,CASSEYGRGSYNEQFF,TGTGCCAGCAGTGAATATGGCAGGGGCTCCTACAATGAGCAGTTCTTC
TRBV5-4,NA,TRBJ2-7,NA,CASSTWDGYEQYF,TGTGCCAGCAGCACCTGGGACGGCTACGAGCAGTACTTC
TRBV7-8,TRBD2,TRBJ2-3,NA,CASSAGLAGGTDTQYF,TGTGCCAGCAGCGCAGGACTAGCGGGGGGCACAGATACGCAGTATTTT
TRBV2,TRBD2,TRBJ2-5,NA,CASNQRGPQETQYF,TGTGCCAGCAATCAGCGGGGGCCCCAAGAGACCCAGTACTTC
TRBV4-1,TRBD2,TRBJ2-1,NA,CASSQPRLAGSGEQFF,TGCGCCAGCAGCCAACCGAGGCTAGCGGGGAGCGGGGAGCAGTTCTTC
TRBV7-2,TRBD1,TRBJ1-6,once,CASSSGQGTPLHF,TGTGCCAGCAGCTCGGGACAGGGAACACCCCTCCACTTT
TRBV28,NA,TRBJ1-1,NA,CASSTTQEDMNTEAFF,TGTGCCAGCAGTACCACCCAGGAGGACATGAACACTGAAGCTTTCTTT
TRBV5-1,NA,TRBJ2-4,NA,CASSFAGEDIQYF,TGCGCCAGCAGCTTCGCAGGGGAGGACATTCAGTACTTC
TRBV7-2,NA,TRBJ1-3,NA,CASSPMGSGNTIYF,TGTGCCAGCAGCCCCATGGGATCCGGAAACACCATATATTTT
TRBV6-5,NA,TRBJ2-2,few,CASLSLGDGPGELFF,TGTGCCAGCCTTTCTCTTGGGGACGGTCCCGGGGAGCTGTTTTTT
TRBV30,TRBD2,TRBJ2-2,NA,CACPGLDTGELFF,TGTGCCTGTCCGGGACTAGACACCGGGGAGCTGTTTTTT
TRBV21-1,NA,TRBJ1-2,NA,CASGPTGGGGYTF,TGTGCCAGCGGCCCGACAGGGGGTGGTGGCTACACCTTC
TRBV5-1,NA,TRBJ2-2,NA,CASSLGATGLTGELFF,TGCGCCAGCAGCTTAGGGGCTACGGGGTTAACCGGGGAGCTGTTTTTT
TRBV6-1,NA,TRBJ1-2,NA,CASSESGGIYGYTF,TGTGCCAGCAGTGAATCTGGAGGGATCTATGGCTACACCTTC
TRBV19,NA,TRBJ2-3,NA,CATRDPRGPVADTQYF,TGTGCCACACGCGACCCCAGGGGCCCCGTAGCAGATACGCAGTATTTT
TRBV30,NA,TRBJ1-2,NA,CAWSSIDGYTF,TGTGCCTGGAGTTCCATCGATGGCTACACCTTC
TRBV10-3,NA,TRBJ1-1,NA,CAISESEGSGTEAFF,TGTGCCATCAGTGAGTCGGAGGGTTCGGGCACTGAAGCTTTCTTT
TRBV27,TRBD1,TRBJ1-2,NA,CASSLSWGTVYGYTF,TGTGCCAGCAGTTTATCGTGGGGGACAGTCTATGGCTACACCTTC
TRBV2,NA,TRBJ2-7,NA,CASSGGQVGYEQYF,TGTGCCAGCAGTGGGGGACAAGTTGGCTACGAGCAGTACTTC
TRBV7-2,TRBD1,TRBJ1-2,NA,CASSLERQGGYTF,TGTGCCAGCAGCCTAGAGCGACAGGGTGGCTACACCTTC
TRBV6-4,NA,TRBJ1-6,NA,CASSADRTLYF,TGTGCCAGCAGCGCGGACCGAACTCTCTACTTT